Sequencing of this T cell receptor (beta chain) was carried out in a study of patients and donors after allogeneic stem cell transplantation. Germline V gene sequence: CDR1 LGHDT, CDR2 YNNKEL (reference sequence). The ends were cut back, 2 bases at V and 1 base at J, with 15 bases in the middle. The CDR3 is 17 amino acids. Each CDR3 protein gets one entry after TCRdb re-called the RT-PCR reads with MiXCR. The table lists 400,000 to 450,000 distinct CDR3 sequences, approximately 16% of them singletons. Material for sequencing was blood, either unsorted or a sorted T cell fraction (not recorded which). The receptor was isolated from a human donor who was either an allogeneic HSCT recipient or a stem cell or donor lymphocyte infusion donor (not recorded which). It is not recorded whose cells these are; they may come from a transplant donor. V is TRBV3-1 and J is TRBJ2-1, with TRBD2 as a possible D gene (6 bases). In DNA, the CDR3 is TGTGCCAGCAGCCAACGGGACTCTTGGTATTCCTACAATGAGCAGTTCTTC. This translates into CASSQRDSWYSYNEQFF.